This T cell receptor beta chain was documented in a study of T cells expressing NK-cell markers. Across the whole study: Sequenced donors, eight in total, included seven who were HCMV-seropositive and one who was seronegative.

This CDR3 has 14 residues. Germline assignment: CDR1 MNHEY and CDR2 SVGEGT. What made the TCR beta cDNA was 5'RACE template switching with UMIs. TCRdb reanalyzed the 5' RACE reads and collapses them to one entry per CDR3 protein, without DNA. The data show about 260,000 distinct CDR3 sequences, and the top ten clones hold 0.3% to 0.45%. The sample was blood T cells: a sorted CD56 or NKG2C T cell subset, CD4+ or CD8+ T cells, or bulk PBMC T cells (not recorded which). The rearrangement joins TRBV6-2 or TRBV6-3 to TRBJ2-3; TCRdb names TRBD2, which stays unverified in the absence of DNA. This receptor was obtained from a man aged 18 to 35 in good health. CDR3 sequence reads: CASSYVGGRDTQYF.